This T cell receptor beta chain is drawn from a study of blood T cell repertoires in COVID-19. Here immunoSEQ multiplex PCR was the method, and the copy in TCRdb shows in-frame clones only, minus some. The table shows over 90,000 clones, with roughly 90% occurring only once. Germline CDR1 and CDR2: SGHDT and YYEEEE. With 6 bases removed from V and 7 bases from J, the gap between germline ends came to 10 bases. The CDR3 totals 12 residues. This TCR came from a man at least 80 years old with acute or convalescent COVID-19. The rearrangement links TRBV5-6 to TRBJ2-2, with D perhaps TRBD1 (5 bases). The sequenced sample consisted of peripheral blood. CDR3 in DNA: TGTGCCAGCACCCGCAGGGACGGGGAGCTGTTTTTT. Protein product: CASTRRDGELFF.